This T cell receptor beta chain was retrieved from a study of T cells in tuberculosis. TCRdb's table, derived via immunoSEQ multiplex PCR, lists solely in-frame clones and lacks some. The sample includes 47,000 or so clones, roughly 96% of them seen just once. The time point here: new active TB diagnosis, blood taken before or within 7 days of starting treatment. This sample comprised PBMCs, obtained at tuberculosis diagnosis. The clonotype was recovered from an adult with tuberculosis.

This CDR3 is CASSVAPGGGYEQYF. The CDR3 coding sequence is TGTGCCAGCAGCGTAGCCCCCGGTGGAGGGTACGAGCAGTACTTC. The chain recombines TRBV9 with TRBJ2-7, with D perhaps matching TRBD2 (6 bases). The CDR3 contains 15 residues. Trimming removed 0 bases at V and 4 bases at J, with 14 bases between. Germline loops: CDR1 SGDLS, CDR2 YYNGEE.